This TCR beta chain was observed in a study of technical replicates of blood from a handful of donors (TCRdb year 2017). Library preparation used the immunoSEQ multiplex PCR assay. Here the immuneACCESS table is served through TCRdb, limited to in-frame sequences with V and J called. Missing clones are a known gap in these copies; in checked studies unresolved V genes cover under half, and the rest lacks a known reason. In this sample the table shows 95,000 or so clones, roughly 96% of which occur a single time. Around 0.3% of the sample is taken by the ten largest. CDR3 length: 13 amino acids, cysteine to phenylalanine. The entry retains the CDR3 DNA only, 39 bases that are in frame from base 1. CDR1 and CDR2 are read off the germline V gene (reference sequence) as MNHEY and SMNVEV. The V end loses 1 base and the J end loses 0 bases, and a stretch of 4 bases separates them. Note on this clone: What antigen it recognizes has not been identified. Base-call qualities are not available, and no considerably larger clone is one nucleotide away.

What was sequenced was T cells isolated from PBMCs. The chain is assembled from TRBV27 and TRBJ2-7; no D gene call is confident. The sequence derives from a human donor in good health. CDR3 loop: CASSLYSSYEQYF. In nucleotides, the sequence is TGTGCCAGCAGTTTATACAGCTCCTACGAGCAGTACTTC.